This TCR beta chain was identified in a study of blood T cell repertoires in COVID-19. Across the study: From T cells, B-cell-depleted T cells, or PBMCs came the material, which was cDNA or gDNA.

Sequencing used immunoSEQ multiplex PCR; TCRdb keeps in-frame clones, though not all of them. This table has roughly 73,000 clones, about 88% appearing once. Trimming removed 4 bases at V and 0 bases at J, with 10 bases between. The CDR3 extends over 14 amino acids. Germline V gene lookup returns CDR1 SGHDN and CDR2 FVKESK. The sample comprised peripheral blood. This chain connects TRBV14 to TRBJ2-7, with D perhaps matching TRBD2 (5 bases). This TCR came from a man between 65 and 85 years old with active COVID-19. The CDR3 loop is CASSRGGLSYEQYF. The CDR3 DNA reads TGTGCCAGCAGCCGTGGAGGCCTCTCCTACGAGCAGTACTTC. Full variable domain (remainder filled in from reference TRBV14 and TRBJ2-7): EAGVTQFPSHSVIEKGQTVTLRCDPISGHDNLYWYRRVMGKEIKFLLHFVKESKQDESGMPNNRFLAERTGGTYSTLKVQPAELEDSGVYFCASSRGGLSYEQYFGPGTRLTVT.